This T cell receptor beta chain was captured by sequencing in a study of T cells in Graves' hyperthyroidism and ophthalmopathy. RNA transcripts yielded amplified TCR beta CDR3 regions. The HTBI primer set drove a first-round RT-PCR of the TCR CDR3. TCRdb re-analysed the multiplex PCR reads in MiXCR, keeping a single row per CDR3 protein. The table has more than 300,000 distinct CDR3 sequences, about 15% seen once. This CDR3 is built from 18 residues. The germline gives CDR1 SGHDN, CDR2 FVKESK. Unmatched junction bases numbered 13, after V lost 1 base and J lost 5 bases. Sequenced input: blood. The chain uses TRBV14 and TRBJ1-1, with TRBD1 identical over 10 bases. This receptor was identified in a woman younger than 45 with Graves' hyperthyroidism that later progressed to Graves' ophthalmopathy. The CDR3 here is CASSQAVGDRGRETEAFF. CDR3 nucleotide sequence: TGTGCCAGCAGCCAAGCCGTTGGGGACAGGGGACGGGAGACTGAAGCTTTCTTT.